These T cell receptor beta chains were read from a single sample in a study of blood T cell repertoires in COVID-19. The method was immunoSEQ multiplex PCR; TCRdb's version includes in-frame clones alone and lacks a portion of them. This repertoire shows 100,000 or so clones, about 85% found once; its top ten account for around 2%. The source material was peripheral blood. All receptors come from a man aged 45 to 65 with active COVID-19. Each CDR3 is given with its conserved first and last residue. The order of the fields is J gene, clone size, V gene, D gene, CDR3 DNA, CDR3 protein. D genes are given only for firm matches. A row's size may be missing; if present it is once, few, many or a size class.

TRBJ2-1 - TRBV3-1/TRBV3-2 - TGTGCCAGCAGCCAAGAAATGGGTTACGGGAATGAGCAGTTCTTC CASSQEMGYGNEQFF
TRBJ2-6 - TRBV4-1 - TGCGCCAGCAGCCAACGTGTCCTACCAACTGGGGCCAACGTCCTGACTTTC CASSQRVLPTGANVLTF
TRBJ1-2 - TRBV25-1 - TGTGCCAGCAGTGATACCTGGAGCCATGGCTACACCTTC CASSDTWSHGYTF
TRBJ2-7 - TRBV29-1 - TGCAGCGTTTCCGAGGCCTACGAGCAGTACTTC CSVSEAYEQYF
TRBJ2-7 - TRBV2 TRBD2 TGTGCCAGCAGATGGGGACTAGCGGGGGGATCCTACGAGCAGTACTTC CASRWGLAGGSYEQYF
TRBJ2-5 once TRBV30 - TGTGCCTGGAGCGCCGGGACTCAAGAGACCCAGTACTTC CAWSAGTQETQYF
TRBJ2-1 - TRBV27 - TGTGCCAGCAGTTTCTCAAGACTGAGGGACTACAATGAGCAGTTCTTC CASSFSRLRDYNEQFF
TRBJ1-1 - TRBV11-3 - TGTGCCAGCAGCTTAGCAGAGAACACTGAAGCTTTCTTT CASSLAENTEAFF
TRBJ1-5 few TRBV5-1 - TGCGCCAGCAGCTTGGATGGACATTTTGCCCAGCCCCAGCATTTT CASSLDGHFAQPQHF
TRBJ2-2 once TRBV7-9 - TGTGCCAGCAGCTTAGCCGGGCTAGCTATGGCCGGGGAGCTGTTTTTT CASSLAGLAMAGELFF
TRBJ2-3 once TRBV18 TRBD2 TGTGCCAGCTCACCGGGACTAGCGGGGGTGGCCTCAGATACGCAGTATTTT CASSPGLAGVASDTQYF
TRBJ2-3 - TRBV24-1 - TGTGCCACCAGTGACAACAGGGTTTCAGATACGCAGTATTTT CATSDNRVSDTQYF
TRBJ2-5 - TRBV29-1 TRBD2 TGCAGCGTTGAAATTTCTGCTAGCGGCTACCAAGAGACCCAGTACTTC CSVEISASGYQETQYF
TRBJ2-3 - TRBV19 TRBD2 TGTGCCAGTAGTACCGGACTAGCGAAGACAGATACGCAGTATTTT CASSTGLAKTDTQYF
TRBJ1-1 - TRBV19 - TGTGCCAGTAGTACCCAGGGGCGGGACACTGAAGCTTTCTTT CASSTQGRDTEAFF
TRBJ1-2 - TRBV12-3/TRBV12-4 - TGTGCCAGCAGCCCCGGACAGTCTGGTGGCTACACCTTC CASSPGQSGGYTF
TRBJ1-2 once TRBV19 - TGTGCCAGTAGTATGGGCGCGGGGGATAACTATGGCTACACCTTC CASSMGAGDNYGYTF
TRBJ2-4 - TRBV19 TRBD1 TGTGCCAGTAGTACAGCGGGCCAGGGGGCATCCGTTCAGTACTTC CASSTAGQGASVQYF
TRBJ1-3 - TRBV10-3 - TGTGCCATCAAGCCGGGAAAGCTGGACCTTGGAAACACCATATATTTT CAIKPGKLDLGNTIYF
TRBJ2-7 once TRBV11-2 - TGTGCCAGCAGCCTGCAGGGTAGGGGATACGAGCAGTACTTC CASSLQGRGYEQYF
TRBJ2-7 once TRBV19 TRBD1 TGTGCCCCCAGCAAGGGGGCGATCCTTTGCTACGAGCAGTACTTC CAPSKGAILCYEQYF
TRBJ2-1 - TRBV11-2 - TGTGCCAGCAGCCATCCCCCCGGGGGGCCTTACAATGAGCAGTTCTTC CASSHPPGGPYNEQFF
TRBJ1-2 - TRBV5-4 TRBD1 TGTGCCAGCAGCGCGGGACAGGGGGCAGTTGGCTATGCCTACACCTTC CASSAGQGAVGYAYTF
TRBJ1-3 few TRBV19 - TGTGCCAGCTTTTCCGGGGTCCAAAACTCTGGAAACACCATATATTTT CASFSGVQNSGNTIYF
TRBJ2-5 - TRBV24-1 TRBD2 TGTGCCACCAGTGATTTGTCTAGCGGGGGGGGAGAGACCCAGTACTTC CATSDLSSGGGETQYF
TRBJ1-4 - TRBV4-3 - TGCGCCAGCAGCCAAGCCACTAGCGAAAAACTGTTTTTT CASSQATSEKLFF
TRBJ1-1 - TRBV9 - TGTGCCAGCAGCGTAGCTCCCCCGGGACAAATTAACACTGAAGCTTTCTTT CASSVAPPGQINTEAFF
TRBJ1-1 - TRBV5-1 TRBD1 TGCGCCAGCAGCCTCCTGGGACAGTTAAACACTGAAGCTTTCTTT CASSLLGQLNTEAFF
TRBJ2-7 - TRBV6-2/TRBV6-3 TRBD2 TGTGCCAGCAGTGGACTAGCGGATTACGAGCAGTACTTC CASSGLADYEQYF
TRBJ1-4 - TRBV6-5 - TGTGCCAGCAGTATGGACAGTAATGAAAAACTGTTTTTT CASSMDSNEKLFF
TRBJ1-5 - TRBV10-1 - TGCGCCAGCAGTACGTCCCCTGATTTCAGTCAGCCCCAGCATTTT CASSTSPDFSQPQHF
TRBJ2-5 once TRBV5-5 TRBD2 TGTGCCAGCAGCTTGGCGATGACTAGCGGGGAGACCCAGTACTTC CASSLAMTSGETQYF
TRBJ1-6 - TRBV5-6 - TGTGCCAGCAGCTTGCTGCAGGGGAGTCCCTATAATTCACCCCTCCACTTT CASSLLQGSPYNSPLHF
TRBJ2-5 few TRBV19 TRBD2 TGTGCCAGTAGCCTAGGACTAGCGGGGGGTGAGACCCAGTACTTC CASSLGLAGGETQYF
TRBJ1-1 - TRBV11-2 - TGTGCCAGCAGCTTCGGGACATATGAAGCTTTCTTT CASSFGTYEAFF
TRBJ2-1 - TRBV4-3 TRBD2 TGCGCCAGCAGCCAAGCGTATAGGCCTAGCGGGGGGGCCGTCGGGAATGAGCAGTTCTTC CASSQAYRPSGGAVGNEQFF
TRBJ2-1 - TRBV5-1 TRBD2 TGCGCCAGCAGCCCTGGGTCTAGCGGGGGCCAGGATGAGCAGTTCTTC CASSPGSSGGQDEQFF
TRBJ1-6 - TRBV6-1 TRBD1 TGTGCCAGCAGTGAACCAGGGGGCCTGAATAATTCACCCCTCCACTTT CASSEPGGLNNSPLHF
TRBJ1-1 - TRBV10-3 TRBD1 TGTGCCATCAGGGACAGGGATGCCACTGAAGCTTTCTTT CAIRDRDATEAFF
TRBJ2-7 - TRBV4-1 TRBD1 TGCGCCAGCAGCCAGACAGGGGGGTTAACTACCTACGAGCAGTACTTC CASSQTGGLTTYEQYF
TRBJ1-2 - TRBV6-5 - TGTGCCAGCAAGAATACAGGGTTGGACCAAGGTAGCTACACCTTC CASKNTGLDQGSYTF
TRBJ1-5 - TRBV27 - TGTGCCAGCAGTTTAGGCAAAAATCAGCCCCAGCATTTT CASSLGKNQPQHF
TRBJ1-2 - TRBV12-3/TRBV12-4 - TGTGCCAGCAGCAGAACAGGGCGCTACACCTTC CASSRTGRYTF
TRBJ1-2 once TRBV6-5 TRBD1 TGTGCCAGCAGCGACAGGGCCAGACCTGGCTATGGCTACACCTTC CASSDRARPGYGYTF
TRBJ2-5 - TRBV7-9 TRBD2 TGTGCCAGCAGCCCAGAGGTACTAGCGGGGGTAGAGACCCAGTACTTC CASSPEVLAGVETQYF
TRBJ1-4 - TRBV6-5 TRBD1 TGTGCCAGCAGTTTGACAGGGGGCGATGAAAAACTGTTTTTT CASSLTGGDEKLFF
TRBJ2-2 - TRBV7-2 TRBD2 TGTGCCAGCAGCCCCATAGCGGGGGGGACCGGGGAGCTGTTTTTT CASSPIAGGTGELFF
TRBJ1-1 few TRBV3-1/TRBV3-2 - TGTGCCAGCAGCGGGGGGGGCGCCACTGAAGCTTTCTTT CASSGGGATEAFF
TRBJ2-1 - TRBV20-1 TRBD1 TGCAGTGCTAGAGGACAGGGGCTGTTCTTC CSARGQGLFF
TRBJ1-3 - TRBV5-1 - TGCGCCAGCAGCTTGGATGGGGGCCCGGGAAACACCATATATTTT CASSLDGGPGNTIYF